These 17 T cell receptor beta chains were all obtained from the same sample, sequenced in a study of spatial heterogeneity in lung cancer. TCRdb re-derived calls from the 5' RACE reads in MiXCR, one entry per CDR3 protein. The sample includes around 1,000 distinct CDR3 sequences, around 6.3% of them seen just once. The sample's time point: sample taken at primary tumor resection. Whole RNA, which was extracted from tumor, nontumor lung tissue or frozen PBMC, was sequenced without any cell sorting. The input for sequencing was normal lung tissue next to the tumor, taken at surgery. The receptors stem from a male donor with early-stage non-small cell lung cancer.

By share, this clonotype counts as large (0.1 to 1%). Found in a library prepared for alpha chains, this beta chain is an off-target read, and its abundance has little meaning. The V and J genes are TRBV5-1 and TRBJ2-2; D perhaps matches TRBD2 (6 bases). Trimming cost V 6 bases and J 8 bases, with 14 bases left between them. Germline V gene data show CDR1 as SGHRS and CDR2 as YFSETQ. The CDR3 has 13 residues. CDR3 loop: CASNRDSLGELFF. The DNA for the CDR3 is TGCGCCAGCAATCGGGACTCGCTGGGGGAGCTGTTTTTT.

This clonotype appeared a few times. As an off-target read in a library built for alpha chains, this beta chain has a frequency of little significance. The CDR3 nucleotides read TGTGCCAGCAGTCTGGACAGGACCTACGAGCAGTACTTC. Translated, it gives CASSLDRTYEQYF. J is TRBJ2-7 and V is TRBV25-1; 7 bases agree with TRBD1. CDR1 and CDR2 (germline): MGHDK, SYGVNS. The CDR3 sequence is 13 residues long. The junction had 3 bases not matched to a gene; V was cut back by 5 bases and J by 2 bases.

This clonotype is medium-sized (0.01 to 0.1%) by share. This beta chain lies outside the target of a library built for alpha chains; its clone size means little. This chain joins TRBV20-1 and TRBJ2-3, with no clear D. Trimming left V 0 bases short and J 1 base short, with 11 bases between. Germline CDR1 and CDR2: DFQATT and SNEGSKA (reference sequence). This CDR3 comprises 15 residues. The CDR3: CSAREWRSGTDTQYF. The DNA for the CDR3 is TGCAGTGCTAGAGAATGGCGGTCGGGCACAGATACGCAGTATTTT.

This clonotype is termed medium-sized. Found in a library prepared for alpha chains, this beta chain is an off-target read, and its abundance has little meaning. The chain couples TRBV19 to TRBJ2-3; perhaps D is TRBD1 or TRBD2 (5 bases each). Trimming took off 8 bases at V and 2 bases at J, with 38 bases between the two ends. Germline CDR1 reads LNHDA; CDR2 reads SQIVND (reference sequence). This CDR3 contains 22 residues. As DNA, the CDR3 is TGTGCCAGTGGGACGGTGGGGAGAGGGTATGGCGGCCTGTCCCATTACACAGATACGCAGTATTTT. It codes for CASGTVGRGYGGLSHYTDTQYF.

This clonotype is labeled as large. This beta chain is a stray read from a library made for alpha chains; its abundance is not meaningful. The chain couples TRBV29-1 to TRBJ1-6; D is unresolved. V lost 4 bases and J 5 bases, leaving 9 bases between the germline ends. The V gene's germline CDR1 is SQVTM and CDR2 ANQGSEA. This CDR3 has 13 amino acids. CDR3 residues: CSVVEQNNSPLHF. DNA of the CDR3: TGCAGCGTTGTAGAACAAAATAATTCACCCCTCCACTTT. The whole variable domain, remainder taken from reference TRBV29-1 and TRBJ1-6, is SAVISQKPSRDICQRGTSLTIQCQVDSQVTMMFWYRQQPGQSLTLIATANQGSEATYESGFVIDKFPISRPNLTFSTLTVSNMSPEDSSIYLCSVVEQNNSPLHFGNGTRLTVT.

This clonotype was seen only a few times. Little can be read into the size of this beta chain, an off-target read in a library designed for alpha chains. The rearrangement joins TRBV11-2 to TRBJ2-5; D is perhaps TRBD2 (6 bases). Germline V gene sequence: CDR1 SGHAT, CDR2 FQNNGV. V lost 5 bases to trimming and J lost 4 bases, with 14 bases between them. The CDR3 covers 14 residues. The chain's CDR3 is CASSTAGRVETQYF. The CDR3 DNA is TGTGCCAGCAGCACTGCCGGGAGAGTAGAGACCCAGTACTTC.

Relative to its sample, this clonotype is medium-sized. This beta chain turned up in a library designed for alpha chains; as an off-target read, its abundance says little. The V call is TRBV29-1, the J call TRBJ1-2; D gene unclear. Germline-derived CDR1 and CDR2 are SQVTM and ANQGSEA. The CDR3 is 12 amino acids. Trimming stripped 2 bases from V and 10 bases from J, with 14 bases between. The CDR3: CSVELAPDSYTF. The CDR3 DNA sequence: TGCAGCGTTGAATTAGCGCCTGACTCCTACACCTTC.

This clonotype is deemed medium-sized. This beta chain is off target for a library built for alpha chains, so its abundance means little. This chain joins TRBV4-1 and TRBJ2-2; the match to TRBD2 covers 9 bases. The CDR3 loop spans 16 amino acids. With V trimmed by 6 bases and J by 0 bases, 5 bases remained unmatched. CDR1 and CDR2 from the germline V gene are MGHRA and YSYEKL. CDR3 DNA: TGCGCCAGCAGTTCGGGCGGGAGGGCGAACACCGGGGAGCTGTTTTTT. Translated, it gives CASSSGGRANTGELFF.

This clonotype is termed medium-sized. Being off target in a library aimed at alpha chains, this beta chain has a size of little meaning. This chain uses TRBV7-9 with TRBJ2-2; no definite D call. The CDR3 spans 13 residues. V was cut by 2 bases and J by 4 bases, with 5 bases left in between. Germline V lookup: CDR1 SEHNR, CDR2 FQNEAQ (reference sequence). The CDR3 bases are TGTGCCAGCAGCTTAATGGGCACCGGGGAGCTGTTTTTT. This sequence encodes CASSLMGTGELFF.

This clonotype is termed medium-sized. This beta chain is a stray sequence in a library constructed for alpha chains; its clone size is not meaningful. The gene calls are TRBV27 and TRBJ2-7; TRBD1 might be the D (7 bases). CDR1 and CDR2 (germline): MNHEY, SMNVEV (reference sequence). The V and J ends lost 5 bases and 2 bases respectively, with 16 bases between them. The CDR3 is 15 amino acids. The CDR3 DNA is TGTGCCAGCAGTCCCACCAGGGGGGAACCCTACGAGCAGTACTTC. Translation: CASSPTRGEPYEQYF.

In this sample, this clonotype is medium-sized. This beta chain is a stray read from a library made for alpha chains; its abundance is not meaningful. This sequence joins TRBV27 and TRBJ2-2, with D maybe TRBD1 (5 bases). The CDR3 spans 15 residues. V lost 4 bases to trimming and J lost 1 base, with 10 bases between them. Germline loops: CDR1 MNHEY, CDR2 SMNVEV (reference sequence). CDR3 amino acids: CASSSTGLNTGELFF. The CDR3 bases are TGTGCCAGCAGTTCCACAGGATTGAACACCGGGGAGCTGTTTTTT.

By share, this clonotype counts as medium-sized. The library was prepared for alpha chains; this beta chain is a stray read, so its frequency means little. The chain couples TRBV18 to TRBJ2-7; perhaps TRBD1 as D (6 bases). The CDR3 extends over 14 amino acids. Germline loops: CDR1 KGHSH, CDR2 LQKENI. Trimming left V 3 bases short and J 2 bases short, with 11 bases between. The CDR3 region is CASSPPTGTYEQYF. In DNA, the CDR3 is TGTGCCAGCTCACCCCCGACAGGAACCTACGAGCAGTACTTC.

Of note for this clonotype: Being off target in a library aimed at alpha chains, this beta chain has a size of little meaning. V usage is TRBV12-3 or TRBV12-4 and J usage is TRBJ2-7; D might be TRBD1 (6 bases). The CDR3 has 13 residues. The V end was cut by 3 bases, the J end by 7 bases, with 13 bases between. The CDR3 region has the DNA TGTGCCAGCAGTTTGATCGAGGGGGTTGAGCAGTACTTC. Amino acids: CASSLIEGVEQYF.

In this sample, this clonotype is large. A library prepared for alpha chains yielded this beta chain as an off-target read; its size is of little meaning. This chain links TRBV7-2 with TRBJ2-7; 8 bases are a match to TRBD1. The CDR3 extends over 13 amino acids. V gave up 0 bases and J gave up 6 bases; unmatched junction bases: 1. Germline CDR1 SGHTA, CDR2 FQGNSA. Here the CDR3 DNA reads TGTGCCAGCAGCTTAGCTACAGGGGGCGAGCAGTACTTC. This gives the protein CASSLATGGEQYF.

This clonotype was counted at least ten times. This beta chain turned up in a library designed for alpha chains; as an off-target read, its abundance says little. CDR3 nucleotides: TGTGCCAGCAGCTTGGCAGGGAGAGAGACCCAGTACTTC. Its translation: CASSLAGRETQYF. The chain joins TRBV7-2 to TRBJ2-5; the D gene could be TRBD1 or TRBD2 (5 bases each). The CDR3 contains 13 residues. The germline gives CDR1 SGHTA, CDR2 FQGNSA. Deletions cut 3 bases from V and 4 bases from J, with 9 bases between.

By proportion, this clonotype is large. This beta chain is a stray read from a library made for alpha chains; its abundance is not meaningful. This rearrangement joins TRBV5-1 to TRBJ1-2; 7 bases map to TRBD1. CDR1 SGHRS and CDR2 YFSETQ come from the germline V gene. This CDR3 region has 14 residues. Germline trimming cut 3 bases from V and 7 bases from J; bases unmatched to any gene: 9. CDR3 loop: CASSSQGQSSGYTF. The CDR3 DNA reads TGCGCCAGCAGCTCGCAGGGACAGAGTTCTGGCTACACCTTC.

Sample share makes this clonotype medium-sized. This beta chain slipped into a library made for alpha chains as a stray read, so its size is not meaningful. The V gene is TRBV29-1, the J gene TRBJ2-4, with TRBD1 matching over 8 bases. Germline V CDR1 and CDR2: SQVTM, ANQGSEA. After removal of 0 bases from V and 0 bases from J, the junction contained 4 bases not matched to a gene. This CDR3 has 16 amino acids. Here the CDR3 reads CSVEDPGTGAKNIQYF. In DNA form, the CDR3 reads TGCAGCGTTGAAGACCCAGGGACAGGAGCCAAAAACATTCAGTACTTC.